This is a list of T cell receptor beta chains from one sample in a study of shared clonotypes between healthy human individuals. Clones were read by immunoSEQ multiplex PCR, and TCRdb kept only the in-frame ones, dropping some. The sample yields some 2,000,000 clones, around 95% seen once. The sequencing input was naive CD4+ T cells sorted from blood. The receptors come from a young man in good health. CDR3s include the opening cysteine and the closing phenylalanine or tryptophan. D genes are given only for firm matches. The size entry is marked missing in some rows and otherwise reads once, few, many or a size class.

TRBV30	NA	NA	TRBJ2-1	TGTGCCTGGAGTGCCGATCTATACAATGAGCAGTTCTTC	CAWSADLYNEQFF
TRBV2	NA	NA	TRBJ1-2	TGTGCCAGCAGTTCAGATGGCCCCTATGGCTACACCTTC	CASSSDGPYGYTF
TRBV5-1	NA	TRBD2	TRBJ2-7	TGCGCCAGCAGCTGGAGCGGGGGGGAGGCCGCCGAGCAGTACTTC	CASSWSGGEAAEQYF
TRBV13	NA	TRBD2	TRBJ2-1	TGTGCCAGCAGCCTCCCAGCGGGAGGGCCCTACAATGAGCAGTTCTTC	CASSLPAGGPYNEQFF
TRBV28	NA	TRBD1	TRBJ2-2	TGTGCCAGCAACAGACAGGGTTACACCGGGGAGCTGTTTTTT	CASNRQGYTGELFF
TRBV10-3	NA	NA	TRBJ1-3	TGTGCCACCTCTAGCGCCTCTGGAAACACCATATATTTT	CATSSASGNTIYF
TRBV5-1	NA	NA	TRBJ2-1	TGCGCCAGCAGCTTGATGAGTGAGGGTGAGCAGTTCTTC	CASSLMSEGEQFF
TRBV28	NA	NA	TRBJ1-5	TGTGCCAGCAGAAAGGGGTCCCGGGAGCCCCAGCATTTT	CASRKGSREPQHF
TRBV6-5	once	TRBD1	TRBJ1-1	TGTGCCAGCAGTTACGGACAGGTCAACACTGAAGCTTTCTTT	CASSYGQVNTEAFF
TRBV18	once	NA	TRBJ1-1	TGTGCCAGCTCACCAAGCTCAACATTTTACACTGAAGCTTTCTTT	CASSPSSTFYTEAFF
TRBV7-2	NA	TRBD2	TRBJ2-5	TGTGCCAGCAGCTTAGGACTAGCGGGAGGTCAACAGACCCAGTACTTC	CASSLGLAGGQQTQYF
TRBV14	NA	NA	TRBJ1-5	TGTGCCAGCAGCCAAGGAGGACATCAGCCCCAGCATTTT	CASSQGGHQPQHF
TRBV30	NA	NA	TRBJ1-1	TGTGCCTGGACCGGGGGCAGAACTGAAGCTTTCTTT	CAWTGGRTEAFF
TRBV28	NA	TRBD1	TRBJ2-1	TGTGCCAGCAGCCCCTACCGGGACAGGGGCCTTAGTAATGAGCAGTTCTTC	CASSPYRDRGLSNEQFF
TRBV7-9	NA	NA	TRBJ2-3	TGTGCCAGCAGCTACGAGGTCCCAGATACGCAGTATTTT	CASSYEVPDTQYF
TRBV15	NA	NA	TRBJ2-3	TGTGCCACCAGCAGAGAGTTCGGGGGGCGCACGCAGTATTTT	CATSREFGGRTQYF
TRBV7-9	NA	NA	TRBJ1-4	TGTGCCAGCAGCTTAGGGGCCTCGGGTGAAAAACTGTTTTTT	CASSLGASGEKLFF
TRBV6-6	NA	TRBD2	TRBJ2-3	TGTGCCAGCGGTACGGGACTAGCGGGCACAGATACGCAGTATTTT	CASGTGLAGTDTQYF
TRBV7-9	NA	NA	TRBJ1-6	TGTGCCAGCAGCCGGACAGTAAAGGATTCACCCCTCCACTTT	CASSRTVKDSPLHF
TRBV6-4	NA	NA	TRBJ1-2	TGTGCCAGCAGTGATAGACAGGAAGGGGATGGCTACACCTTC	CASSDRQEGDGYTF